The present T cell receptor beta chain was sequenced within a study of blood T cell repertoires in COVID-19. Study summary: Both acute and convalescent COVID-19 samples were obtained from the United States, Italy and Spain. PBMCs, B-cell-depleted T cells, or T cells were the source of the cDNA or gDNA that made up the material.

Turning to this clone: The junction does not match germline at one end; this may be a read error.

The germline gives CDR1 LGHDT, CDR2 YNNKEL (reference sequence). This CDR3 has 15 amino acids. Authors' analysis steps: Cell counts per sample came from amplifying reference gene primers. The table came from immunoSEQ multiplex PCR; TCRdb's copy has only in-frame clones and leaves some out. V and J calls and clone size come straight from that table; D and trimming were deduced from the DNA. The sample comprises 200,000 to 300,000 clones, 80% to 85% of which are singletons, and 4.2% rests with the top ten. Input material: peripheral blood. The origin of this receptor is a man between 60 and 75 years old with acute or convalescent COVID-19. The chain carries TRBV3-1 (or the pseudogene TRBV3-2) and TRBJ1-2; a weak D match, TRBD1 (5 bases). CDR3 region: CASSQERGRSYGYTF. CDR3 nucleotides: TGTGCCAGCAGTCAAGAAAGGGGCCGGAGCTATGGCTACACCTTC.